Below are 14 T cell receptor beta chains sequenced from a single sample in a study of blood T cell repertoires in COVID-19. Data came from immunoSEQ multiplex PCR; TCRdb stores just in-frame clones and leaves some out. Of approximately 37,000 clones in the sample, about 91% were seen once. Sample: peripheral blood. The origin of the receptors is a woman at least 80 years old with acute or convalescent COVID-19.

J is TRBJ2-1 and V is TRBV4-2, with a weak D call TRBD1 (7 bases). CDR3 length equals 16 residues. The germline CDR1 and CDR2 sequences are LGHNA and YNFKEQ. V was shortened by 0 bases and J by 7 bases, with 16 bases between the two germline ends. CDR3 in DNA: TGTGCCAGCAGCCAAGATCGGCAGGGGGGAAGAAATGAGCAGTTCTTC. The encoded protein is CASSQDRQGGRNEQFF.

The gene calls are TRBV6-5 and TRBJ1-5, with D maybe TRBD1 (5 bases). Trimming took off 7 bases at V and 0 bases at J, with 13 bases between the two ends. The CDR3 totals 15 residues. Germline CDR1 reads MNHEY; CDR2 reads SVGAGI. CDR3 nucleotide sequence: TGTGCCAGCACCCCAGGGCGCTATAGCAATCAGCCCCAGCATTTT. Its protein is CASTPGRYSNQPQHF.

The V and J genes are TRBV19 and TRBJ2-2; a weak D match, TRBD1 (6 bases). The CDR3 runs to 19 residues. The V and J ends lost 1 base and 5 bases respectively, with 23 bases between them. The V gene's germline CDR1 is LNHDA and CDR2 SQIVND (reference sequence). This chain's CDR3 is CASSIGWLMGASWTGELFF. The CDR3 DNA reads TGTGCCAGTAGTATAGGGTGGCTTATGGGGGCTTCGTGGACCGGGGAGCTGTTTTTT.

The rearrangement links TRBV18 to TRBJ1-4; 7 bases map to TRBD1. The V segment lost 2 bases and the J segment 6 bases; nucleotides outside the gene matches: 12. The CDR3 has 17 residues. The germline V gene has CDR1 KGHSH and CDR2 LQKENI. This CDR3 reads CASSPTLQGYGDEKLFF. In nucleotides, the CDR3 is TGTGCCAGCTCACCAACGTTACAGGGGTATGGCGATGAAAAACTGTTTTTT.

This clone was seen just once. The rearrangement uses TRBV6-5 and TRBJ2-2; 13 positions agree with TRBD2. Unmatched junction bases numbered 4, after V lost 5 bases and J lost 7 bases. CDR3 length equals 15 residues. Germline CDR1 is MNHEY and CDR2 is SVGAGI. CDR3 amino acids: CASSTSGGASGELFF. Written as DNA, the CDR3 is TGTGCCAGCAGTACTAGCGGGGGGGCGAGCGGGGAGCTGTTTTTT.

This chain joins TRBV11-2 and TRBJ2-1; D remains unclear. The CDR3 totals 11 residues. V was clipped by 4 bases and J by 8 bases, with 6 bases between them. Germline CDR1 is SGHAT and CDR2 is FQNNGV. The CDR3 spells CASSSRDEQFF. CDR3 bases: TGTGCCAGCAGCTCTCGGGATGAGCAGTTCTTC.

This clone was seen a single time. The genes are TRBV11-2 and TRBJ2-3; the D gene is possibly TRBD2 (7 bases). The CDR3 covers 15 residues. V was shortened by 2 bases and J by 5 bases, with 14 bases between the two germline ends. Germline lookup yields CDR1 SGHAT and CDR2 FQNNGV. The CDR3 region is CASSLRGGQGDTQYF. Written as DNA, the CDR3 is TGTGCCAGCAGCTTAAGGGGGGGGCAAGGAGATACGCAGTATTTT.

V usage is TRBV30 and J usage is TRBJ1-6, with D possibly matching TRBD1 (6 bases). Trimming removed 1 base from V and 9 bases from J, with 10 bases in between. This CDR3 is 13 amino acids long. Per germline, CDR1 GTSNPN and CDR2 SVGIG (reference sequence). The CDR3, as DNA: TGTGCCTGGAGTGCTGGGGGCAGTTCACCCCTCCACTTT. Its protein is CAWSAGGSSPLHF.

The chain employs TRBV18 and TRBJ2-1; 8 nucleotides align to TRBD1. The CDR3 runs to 12 residues. CDR1 is KGHSH, CDR2 LQKENI, per germline. With V trimmed by 3 bases and J by 8 bases, 0 bases remained unmatched. CDR3 sequence reads: CASSPDRDEQFF. In nucleotides, the CDR3 is TGTGCCAGCTCACCGGACAGGGATGAGCAGTTCTTC.

The rearrangement links TRBV4-1 to TRBJ1-1; D is unresolved. V lost 0 bases to trimming and J lost 6 bases, with 11 bases between them. This CDR3 region has 14 residues. The V gene's germline CDR1 is MGHRA and CDR2 YSYEKL. DNA of the CDR3: TGCGCCAGCAGCCAAGAGTACACCCGATCTGAAGCTTTCTTT. Amino acids: CASSQEYTRSEAFF.

The chain couples TRBV9 to TRBJ1-2; D remains unclear. This CDR3 spans 15 amino acids. Germline loops: CDR1 SGDLS, CDR2 YYNGEE. V was clipped by 0 bases and J by 5 bases, with 14 bases between them. CDR3 sequence: CASSVETIGAYGYTF. In DNA form, the CDR3 reads TGTGCCAGCAGCGTAGAAACCATCGGTGCATATGGCTACACCTTC.

The gene calls are TRBV18 and TRBJ1-2; 7 bases agree with TRBD1. CDR1 KGHSH and CDR2 LQKENI come from the germline V gene. Trimming took 1 base from V and 6 from J; bases not matched to a gene: 5. The CDR3 spans 14 residues. The CDR3 reads CASSPLGQGDGYTF. The CDR3 DNA follows: TGTGCCAGCTCACCACTGGGTCAGGGGGATGGCTACACCTTC.

The table lists this clone with a count of one. A junction boundary mismatches the germline segment, possibly from a read error. The chain joins TRBV3-1 (or the pseudogene TRBV3-2) to TRBJ1-2, with D maybe TRBD1 (6 bases). In germline, CDR1 is LGHDT, CDR2 YNNKEL (reference sequence). The CDR3 extends over 16 amino acids. CDR3 DNA sequence: TGTGCCAGCAGTCAAGGGATAGGGGGTGTCGTTAGTGGCTACACCTTC. Translated: CASSQGIGGVVSGYTF.

The chain recombines TRBV3-1 (or the pseudogene TRBV3-2) with TRBJ1-5; 7 bases are shared with TRBD1. From germline, CDR1 is LGHDT and CDR2 YNNKEL (reference sequence). The ends lost 4 bases at V and 5 bases at J; junction bases unmatched: 2. CDR3 length: 13 residues. CDR3 bases: TGTGCCAGCAGCCGACAGGGCTATCAGCCCCAGCATTTT. Translation: CASSRQGYQPQHF.